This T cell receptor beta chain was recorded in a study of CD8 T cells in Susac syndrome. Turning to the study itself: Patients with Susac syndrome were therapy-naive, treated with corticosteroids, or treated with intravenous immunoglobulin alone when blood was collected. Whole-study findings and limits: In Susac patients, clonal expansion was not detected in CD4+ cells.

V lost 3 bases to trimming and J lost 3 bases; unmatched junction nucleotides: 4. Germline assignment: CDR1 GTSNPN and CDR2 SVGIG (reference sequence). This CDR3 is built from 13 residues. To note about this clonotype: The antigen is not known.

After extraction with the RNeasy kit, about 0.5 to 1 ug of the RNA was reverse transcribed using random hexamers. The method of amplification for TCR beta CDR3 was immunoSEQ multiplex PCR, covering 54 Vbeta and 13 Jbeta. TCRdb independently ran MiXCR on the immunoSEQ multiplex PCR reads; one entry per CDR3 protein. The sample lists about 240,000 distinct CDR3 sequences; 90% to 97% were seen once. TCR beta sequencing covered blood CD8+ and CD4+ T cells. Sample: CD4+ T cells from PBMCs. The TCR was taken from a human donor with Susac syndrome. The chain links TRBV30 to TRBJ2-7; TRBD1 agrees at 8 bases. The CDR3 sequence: CAWSGGQGYEQYF. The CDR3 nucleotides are TGTGCCTGGAGCGGCGGACAGGGCTACGAGCAGTACTTC.